The 23 T cell receptor beta chains below all came from one sample that was sequenced in a study of CD8+ T cells in alopecia areata. Sequencing templates came from extracted RNA that was reverse transcribed into cDNA. Measured with immunoSEQ multiplex PCR; TCRdb has only the in-frame clones, and not every one. Of approximately 150,000 clones detected, about 70% appear once; the ten largest clones hold about an eighth. This sample comprised CD8+ T cells sorted from blood, obtained at week 0. The receptors come from a human donor with alopecia areata.

V usage is TRBV13 and J usage is TRBJ2-1; weak D call: TRBD1 (6 bases). CDR1 and CDR2 from the germline V gene are PRHDT and FYEKMQ (reference sequence). This CDR3 has 14 residues. With 1 base removed from V and 6 bases from J, the gap between germline ends came to 10 bases. CDR3 bases: TGTGCCAGCAGCTTAGCAGGGGTGATCAATGAGCAGTTCTTC. Translating it yields CASSLAGVINEQFF.

The chain couples TRBV30 to TRBJ1-2, with 7 nucleotides matching TRBD1. V dropped 5 bases and J dropped 5; count of bases not matched to a gene: 8. Germline V CDR1 and CDR2: GTSNPN, SVGIG (reference sequence). The CDR3 is 13 residues long. Here the CDR3 DNA reads TGTGCCTGGGACAGGGCCCATCGGTATGGCTACACCTTC. Amino acids: CAWDRAHRYGYTF.

The CDR3 coding sequence is TGCGCCAGCAGACCGGACAGCGTATTGGGTGATTCACCCCTCCACTTT. Protein sequence: CASRPDSVLGDSPLHF. The V and J genes are TRBV4-1 and TRBJ1-6; D may be TRBD1 (6 bases). The germline CDR1 and CDR2 sequences are MGHRA and YSYEKL. V was pared by 6 bases and J by 8 bases, with 20 bases between. The CDR3 is made up of 16 amino acids.

The chain employs TRBV2 and TRBJ2-3, with TRBD2 matching 15 bases. CDR3 length: 16 residues. The V segment lost 8 bases and the J segment 4 bases; nucleotides outside the gene matches: 7. The germline CDR1 and CDR2 sequences are SNHLY and FYNNEI. The CDR3 spells CASLGLAGGKADTQYF. The CDR3 DNA reads TGTGCCAGCCTGGGACTAGCGGGGGGAAAGGCAGATACGCAGTATTTT.

The chain joins TRBV7-6 to TRBJ2-7, with 9 bases identical to TRBD1. The J segment lost 0 bases and the V segment lost 6 bases, leaving 9 bases of the junction unmatched. This CDR3 is built from 16 residues. The V gene's germline CDR1 is SGHVS and CDR2 FNYEAQ. The CDR3, as DNA: TGTGCCAGCAGTTACGCGGCGGGACAGGGCTCCTACGAGCAGTACTTC. It specifies CASSYAAGQGSYEQYF.

The chain combines TRBV19 with TRBJ1-3; no definite D call. The CDR3 has 14 amino acids. The germline CDR1 and CDR2 sequences are LNHDA and SQIVND (reference sequence). Trimming pared 9 bases from V and 2 bases from J, leaving 14 bases between. The CDR3 loop is CASRSMGTGNTIYF. As DNA, the CDR3 is TGTGCCAGCAGATCTATGGGGACTGGAAACACCATATATTTT.

V is TRBV30 and J is TRBJ2-7, with D possibly being TRBD1 (5 bases). Germline-derived CDR1 and CDR2 are GTSNPN and SVGIG (reference sequence). The CDR3 is made up of 14 amino acids. Trimming shortened V by 2 bases and J by 2 bases, and 13 bases separated the two germline ends. The CDR3 loop is CAWSLTDRPYEQYF. The CDR3 DNA follows: TGTGCCTGGAGTTTAACAGACAGACCCTACGAGCAGTACTTC.

The chain couples TRBV5-6 to TRBJ2-7; D remains ambiguous. CDR1 and CDR2 from the germline V gene are SGHDT and YYEEEE. With 1 base removed from V and 5 bases from J, the gap between germline ends came to 7 bases. This CDR3 contains 12 residues. The CDR3 bases are TGTGCCAGCAGCTTGCAAGTGAACGAGCAGTACTTC. The encoded protein is CASSLQVNEQYF.

This chain links TRBV7-9 with TRBJ2-7; D possibly corresponds to TRBD2 (5 bases). This CDR3 region has 13 residues. The germline V and J ends were trimmed by 7 bases and 5 bases, with 15 bases remaining between them. Germline loops: CDR1 SEHNR, CDR2 FQNEAQ (reference sequence). The CDR3 loop is CASNPAGYHEQYF. The DNA for the CDR3 is TGTGCCAGCAACCCGGCGGGTTACCACGAGCAGTACTTC.

The chain has TRBV7-8 and TRBJ1-1; the D gene is possibly TRBD1 (6 bases). The CDR3 length is 13 residues. Germline lookup yields CDR1 SGHVS and CDR2 FQNEAQ. V dropped 2 bases and J dropped 5 bases, with 9 bases sitting between them. For the CDR3, the DNA is TGTGCCAGCAGCTTAACAGGGTGGACTGAAGCTTTCTTT. Protein product: CASSLTGWTEAFF.

CDR3 loop: CASSPLEGPETQYF. For the CDR3, the DNA is TGTGCCAGCAGCCCCCTAGAGGGTCCGGAGACCCAGTACTTC. The chain is built from TRBV9 and TRBJ2-5; possible D gene TRBD2, 5 bases. V was trimmed by 4 bases and J by 5 bases, leaving 15 bases between them. The germline V gene has CDR1 SGDLS and CDR2 YYNGEE. CDR3 length: 14 amino acids.

There are a few counts of this clone. The genes are TRBV30 and TRBJ2-5, with a possible D match to TRBD2 (5 bases). V dropped 2 bases and J dropped 4 bases, with 11 bases sitting between them. Germline V gene lookup returns CDR1 GTSNPN and CDR2 SVGIG (reference sequence). The CDR3 totals 13 residues. CDR3 coding DNA: TGTGCCTGGAGTCGAGGACTGGGAGAGACCCAGTACTTC. Translated, it gives CAWSRGLGETQYF. The variable domain in full, completed from reference TRBV30 and TRBJ2-5, reads SQTIHQWPATLVQPVGSPLSLECTVEGTSNPNLYWYRQAAGRGLQLLFYSVGIGQISSEVPQNLSASRPQDRQFILSSKKLLLSDSGFYLCAWSRGLGETQYFGPGTRLLVL.

This sequence joins TRBV7-2 and TRBJ2-3; D remains unclear. Deletions cut 4 bases from V and 4 bases from J, with 12 bases between. The CDR3 loop spans 14 amino acids. From germline, CDR1 is SGHTA and CDR2 FQGNSA. The CDR3 sequence: CASSSTSLADTQYF. The CDR3 DNA is TGTGCCAGCAGCTCAACTTCCCTGGCAGATACGCAGTATTTT.

Turning to this clone: The junction departs from germline at one end; a sequencing error may be responsible. Different DNA sequences within this sample yield the same CDR3. The rearrangement links TRBV30 to TRBJ1-1; D uncertain. Germline V gene lookup returns CDR1 GTSNPN and CDR2 SVGIG (reference sequence). The length of the CDR3 is 12 residues. The CDR3 is CAYSRVNTEAFF. The DNA of the CDR3 is TGTGCCTACTCACGGGTGAATACTGAAGCTTTCTTT. Looking up the rest from reference TRBV30 and TRBJ1-1 gives the full variable domain: SQTIHQWPATLVQPVGSPLSLECTVEGTSNPNLYWYRQAAGRGLQLLFYSVGIGQISSEVPQNLSASRPQDRQFILSSKKLLLSDSGFYLCAYSRVNTEAFFGQGTRLTVV.

The chain links TRBV9 to TRBJ2-7; no clear D. CDR1 SGDLS and CDR2 YYNGEE come from the germline V gene. Trimming shortened V by 3 bases and J by 3 bases, and 13 bases separated the two germline ends. The CDR3 has 14 residues. The DNA for the CDR3 is TGTGCCAGCAGCGCAGAGACTGCTAGCTACGAGCAGTACTTC. It specifies CASSAETASYEQYF.

The chain uses TRBV5-6 and TRBJ1-5; D remains ambiguous. The V gene lost 3 bases and the J gene lost 0 bases, with 13 bases spanning the gap. Germline V gene lookup returns CDR1 SGHDT and CDR2 YYEEEE. The length of the CDR3 is 16 residues. CDR3: CASSSGIVGSNQPQHF. CDR3 bases: TGTGCCAGCAGCTCCGGGATTGTGGGTAGCAATCAGCCCCAGCATTTT.

The chain has TRBV11-3 and TRBJ1-5; the D is unclear. Trimming pared 1 base from V and 3 bases from J, leaving 7 bases between. CDR1 is SGHNT and CDR2 is YENEEA in the germline V gene. This CDR3 has 14 amino acids. CDR3 amino acids: CASSLGQYNQPQHF. The DNA for the CDR3 is TGTGCCAGCAGCTTAGGGCAATACAATCAGCCCCAGCATTTT.

This clone was detected once. The gene calls are TRBV9 and TRBJ2-1; D is undetermined. CDR3 length: 14 amino acids. Germline V gene lookup returns CDR1 SGDLS and CDR2 YYNGEE. The ends were cut back, 2 bases at V and 3 bases at J, with 9 bases in the middle. CDR3 bases: TGTGCCAGCAGCGTGGGGTCCTACTACAATGAGCAGTTCTTC. Encoded protein: CASSVGSYYNEQFF.

The chain employs TRBV6-1 and TRBJ1-6; the D is unclear. The V end was cut by 7 bases, the J end by 11 bases, with 18 bases between. Germline CDR1 reads MNHNS; CDR2 reads SASEGT. This CDR3 has 14 residues. The CDR3 reads CASNHPEPGTPLHF. The CDR3, as DNA: TGTGCCAGCAACCACCCCGAACCCGGGACACCCCTCCACTTT.

V gene TRBV7-9 combines with J gene TRBJ2-7; no firm D call. This CDR3 comprises 17 residues. Per the germline V gene, CDR1 is SEHNR and CDR2 is FQNEAQ (reference sequence). V gave up 1 base and J gave up 4 bases, with 20 bases separating them. In DNA, the CDR3 is TGTGCCAGCAGCTTAGTAGGATATAGGCAGACGCAGTACGAGCAGTACTTC. Its translation: CASSLVGYRQTQYEQYF. Based on the CDR3 plus reference TRBV7-9 and TRBJ2-7, the full variable domain is DTGVSQNPRHKITKRGQNVTFRCDPISEHNRLYWYRQTLGQGPEFLTYFQNEAQLEKSRLLSDRFSAERPKGSFSTLEIQRTEQGDSAMYLCASSLVGYRQTQYEQYFGPGTRLTVT.

The rearrangement uses TRBV10-3 and TRBJ2-3; TRBD2 might be the D (6 bases). V lost 6 bases to trimming and J lost 2 bases, with 18 bases between them. This CDR3 comprises 16 residues. Germline assignment: CDR1 ENHRY and CDR2 SYGVKD. CDR3: CAISGSSRETTDTQYF. Here the CDR3 DNA reads TGTGCCATCAGCGGCTCTAGTCGGGAGACCACAGATACGCAGTATTTT.

V and J are TRBV7-9 and TRBJ2-5, with 7 bases fitting TRBD1. CDR3 length: 13 amino acids. The V and J ends lost 4 bases and 2 bases, in that order; junction bases with no gene match: 1. CDR1 SEHNR and CDR2 FQNEAQ come from the germline V gene (reference sequence). CDR3 coding DNA: TGTGCCAGCAGCTCGGGACAGCAAGAGACCCAGTACTTC. This codes for CASSSGQQETQYF. The variable domain in full, with the rest retrieved from reference TRBV7-9 and TRBJ2-5, is DTGVSQNPRHKITKRGQNVTFRCDPISEHNRLYWYRQTLGQGPEFLTYFQNEAQLEKSRLLSDRFSAERPKGSFSTLEIQRTEQGDSAMYLCASSSGQQETQYFGPGTRLLVL.

The J gene is TRBJ2-3, the V gene TRBV11-2; D unclear. V lost 3 bases, J lost 5 bases, and 6 bases lay in between. The length of the CDR3 is 12 residues. The germline V gene encodes CDR1 SGHAT and CDR2 FQNNGV. CDR3 in amino acids: CASSFSRDTQYF. The CDR3 DNA sequence: TGTGCCAGCAGCTTTTCCCGAGATACGCAGTATTTT.